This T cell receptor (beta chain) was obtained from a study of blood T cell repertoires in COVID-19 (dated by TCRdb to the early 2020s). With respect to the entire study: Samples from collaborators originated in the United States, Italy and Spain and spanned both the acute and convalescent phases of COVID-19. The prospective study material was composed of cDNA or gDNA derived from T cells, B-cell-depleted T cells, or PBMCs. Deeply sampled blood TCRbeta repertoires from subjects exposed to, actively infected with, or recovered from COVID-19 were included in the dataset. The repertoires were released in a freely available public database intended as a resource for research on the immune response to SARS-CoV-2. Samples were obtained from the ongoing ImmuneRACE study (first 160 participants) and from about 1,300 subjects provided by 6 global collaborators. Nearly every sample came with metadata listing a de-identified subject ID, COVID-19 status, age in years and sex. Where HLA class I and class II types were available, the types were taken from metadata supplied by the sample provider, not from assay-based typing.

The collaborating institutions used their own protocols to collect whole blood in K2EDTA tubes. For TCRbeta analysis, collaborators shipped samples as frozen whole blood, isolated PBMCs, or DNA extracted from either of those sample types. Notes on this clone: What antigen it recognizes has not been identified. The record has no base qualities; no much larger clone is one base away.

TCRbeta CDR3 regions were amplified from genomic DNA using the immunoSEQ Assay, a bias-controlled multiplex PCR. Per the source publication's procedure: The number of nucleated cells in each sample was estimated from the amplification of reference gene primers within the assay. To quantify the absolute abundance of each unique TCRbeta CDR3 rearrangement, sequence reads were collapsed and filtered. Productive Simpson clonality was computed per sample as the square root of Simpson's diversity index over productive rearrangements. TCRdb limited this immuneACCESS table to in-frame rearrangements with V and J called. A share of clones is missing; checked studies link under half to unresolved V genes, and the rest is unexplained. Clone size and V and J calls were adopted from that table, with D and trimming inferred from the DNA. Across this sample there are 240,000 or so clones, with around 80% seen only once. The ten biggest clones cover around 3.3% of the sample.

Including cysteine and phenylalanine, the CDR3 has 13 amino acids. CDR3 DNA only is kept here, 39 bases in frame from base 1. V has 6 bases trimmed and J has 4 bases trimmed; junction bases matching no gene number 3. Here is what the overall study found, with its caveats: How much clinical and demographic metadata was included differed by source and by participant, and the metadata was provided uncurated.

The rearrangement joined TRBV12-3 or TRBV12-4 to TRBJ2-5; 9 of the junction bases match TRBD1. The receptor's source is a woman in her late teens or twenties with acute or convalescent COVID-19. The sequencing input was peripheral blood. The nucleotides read TGTGCCAGCAGACAACAGGGGGCAGAGACCCAGTACTTC. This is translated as CASRQQGAETQYF.